This TCR beta chain is drawn from a study of blood T cell repertoires in COVID-19. About the research overall: Nucleic acid was either cDNA or gDNA, and it came from T cells, B-cell-depleted T cells, or PBMCs.

V lost 7 bases and J 7 bases, leaving 16 bases between the germline ends. The CDR3 has 12 amino acids. CDR1 is SQVTM, CDR2 ANQGSEA, per germline. Repertoires were generated with immunoSEQ multiplex PCR, while TCRdb's copy carries only in-frame clones and drops some. The sample lists over 70,000 clones; 85% to 90% were seen once. The genes are TRBV29-1 and TRBJ1-2; a weak D match, TRBD1 (6 bases). The TCR originated in a man aged 80 or over with acute or convalescent COVID-19. Sequencing input: peripheral blood. CDR3 amino acids: CSEKQGPVGYTF. As DNA, the CDR3 is TGCAGCGAAAAACAGGGTCCGGTTGGCTACACCTTC.